Below, 13 T cell receptor beta chains from the same sample are listed, as sequenced in a study of beta chain features in type 1 diabetes (dated by TCRdb to the late 2010s). Library creation used the immunoSEQ multiplex PCR assay. The entire amount of isolated RNA was reverse transcribed using the High Capacity cDNA Reverse Transcription Kit, so the sequenced TCRB transcripts were expressed ones. This immuneACCESS table, as held by TCRdb, lists in-frame sequences with V and J called but not all clones. Of the missing ones, under half trace to an unresolved V gene in checked studies; the others have no known cause. The sample profile shows about 250,000 clones; 13% to 15% of them were found once. The top ten hold around 0.026% of the sample. Sequencing was carried out using naive CD4+ T cells from blood. Taken with the paper, the label for cell subset or site translates to: true naive CD4+ T cells. The receptors originated from a woman in her thirties or forties in good health.

The CDR3 is CASSSVIDQPQHF. DNA of the CDR3: TGTGCCAGCAGCTCCGTTATTGATCAGCCCCAGCATTTT. This chain connects TRBV7-2 to TRBJ1-5; the D is unclear. CDR1 and CDR2 (germline): SGHTA, FQGNSA. Trimming shortened V by 4 bases and J by 5 bases, and 9 bases separated the two germline ends. This CDR3 is 13 amino acids long.

The V call is TRBV27, the J call TRBJ2-3; 9 nucleotides line up with TRBD2. CDR1 and CDR2 from the germline V gene are MNHEY and SMNVEV (reference sequence). V lost 4 bases and J lost 1; bases outside the gene matches: 3. The CDR3 has 15 residues. The CDR3 DNA reads TGTGCCAGCAGTTGGTCTAGCGGGGGCACAGATACGCAGTATTTT. This gives the protein CASSWSSGGTDTQYF.

In this sample, this clone turned up a few times. V gene TRBV2 combines with J gene TRBJ2-5, with 7 bases matching TRBD2. The CDR3 length is 15 residues. CDR1 and CDR2 from the germline V gene are SNHLY and FYNNEI. The V gene end was trimmed by 6 bases and the J gene end by 9 bases; junction bases not matched to a gene: 16. The CDR3 protein is CASSTLAVRIGPQYF. CDR3 sequence (DNA): TGTGCCAGCAGCACGCTAGCGGTCCGGATAGGGCCCCAGTACTTC.

This clone occurred a few times. V gene TRBV6-5 combines with J gene TRBJ2-7; tentatively, D is TRBD1 (5 bases). Germline V gene data show CDR1 as MNHEY and CDR2 as SVGAGI. There are 15 residues in the CDR3. Trimming stripped 0 bases from V and 3 bases from J, with 12 bases between. CDR3 DNA sequence: TGTGCCAGCAGTTACTCGAGGCAGGGTAACTACGAGCAGTACTTC. It yields the protein CASSYSRQGNYEQYF.

The chain carries TRBV9 and TRBJ2-3; tentative D call: TRBD2 (6 bases). Germline assignment: CDR1 SGDLS and CDR2 YYNGEE. V lost 4 bases to trimming and J lost 6 bases, with 15 bases between them. The CDR3 extends over 14 amino acids. CDR3 loop: CASSLRGTADTQYF. In DNA, the CDR3 is TGTGCCAGCAGCTTAAGAGGGACTGCCGATACGCAGTATTTT.

A few counts support this clone. The rearrangement uses TRBV9 and TRBJ2-1; tentatively, D is TRBD1 (5 bases). Germline-derived CDR1 and CDR2 are SGDLS and YYNGEE. This CDR3 contains 16 residues. V was shortened by 0 bases and J by 6 bases, with 16 bases between the two germline ends. CDR3 loop: CASSVELQARGNEQFF. CDR3 DNA sequence: TGTGCCAGCAGCGTAGAGTTACAGGCTAGGGGCAATGAGCAGTTCTTC.

This rearrangement joins TRBV7-2 to TRBJ1-2, with D perhaps TRBD1 (6 bases). V was trimmed by 0 bases and J by 6 bases, leaving 8 bases between them. The germline CDR1 and CDR2 sequences are SGHTA and FQGNSA. There are 13 residues in the CDR3. CDR3 in DNA: TGTGCCAGCAGCTTAGCGGGGGCGGATGGCTACACCTTC. It specifies CASSLAGADGYTF.

This clone was seen at least ten times. This chain's CDR3 is CASGDRALNNQPQHF. DNA of the CDR3: TGTGCTAGTGGTGACAGGGCCCTTAACAATCAGCCCCAGCATTTT. The V gene is TRBV12-5, the J gene TRBJ1-5; 7 bases are a match to TRBD1. Germline V gives CDR1 LGHNT, CDR2 FRNRAP. V dropped 5 bases and J dropped 3; count of bases not matched to a gene: 7. The CDR3 spans 15 residues.

This clone came up a few times. This sequence joins TRBV25-1 and TRBJ1-1, with TRBD1 matching over 7 bases. The V gene's germline CDR1 is MGHDK and CDR2 SYGVNS. The CDR3 has 14 amino acids. The V segment lost 0 bases and the J segment 6 bases; nucleotides outside the gene matches: 4. CDR3 DNA sequence: TGTGCCAGCAGTGAATACATAACAGGGGCTGAAGCTTTCTTT. Encoded protein: CASSEYITGAEAFF. Variable domain in full (rest from reference TRBV25-1 and TRBJ1-1): EADIYQTPRYLVIGTGKKITLECSQTMGHDKMYWYQQDPGMELHLIHYSYGVNSTEKGDLSSESTVSRIRTEHFPLTLESARPSHTSQYLCASSEYITGAEAFFGQGTRLTVV.

This clone was found a few times. The J gene is TRBJ2-3, the V gene TRBV5-1; a weak D match, TRBD1 (6 bases). CDR3 size: 15 residues. V was trimmed by 4 bases and J by 0 bases, leaving 12 bases between them. The V gene's germline CDR1 is SGHRS and CDR2 YFSETQ. CDR3 sequence reads: CASSITGTSTDTQYF. The CDR3 region has the DNA TGCGCCAGCAGCATTACAGGGACAAGCACAGATACGCAGTATTTT.

The rearrangement joins TRBV6-1 to TRBJ2-7; tentative D call: TRBD1 (5 bases). Per germline, CDR1 MNHNS and CDR2 SASEGT. CDR3 length: 14 residues. V was cut by 4 bases and J by 0 bases, with 10 bases left in between. For the CDR3, the DNA is TGTGCCAGCAGTGCCGACAGATACTCCTACGAGCAGTACTTC. Protein product: CASSADRYSYEQYF.

This chain connects TRBV5-1 to TRBJ2-3, with TRBD2 matching over 15 bases. The CDR3 runs to 16 residues. The J segment lost 5 bases and the V segment lost 4 bases, leaving 5 bases of the junction unmatched. The germline CDR1 and CDR2 sequences are SGHRS and YFSETQ. As DNA, the CDR3 is TGCGCCAGCAGCCCCGGACTAGCGGGGGGGCAAGATACGCAGTATTTT. Encoded protein: CASSPGLAGGQDTQYF.

The V gene is TRBV11-2, the J gene TRBJ2-1; D is uncertain. Germline values: CDR1 SGHAT, CDR2 FQNNGV. This CDR3 is 15 amino acids long. The V gene lost 4 bases and the J gene lost 0 bases, with 10 bases spanning the gap. The CDR3 sequence is CASSWAQVSYNEQFF. The CDR3 coding sequence is TGTGCCAGCAGCTGGGCGCAGGTCTCCTACAATGAGCAGTTCTTC.